This TCR beta chain comes out of a study of cytomegalovirus exposure and HLA in healthy donors. Study-wide findings and caveats: Many donors shared some public TCRs, even though most TCR sequences were rare.

The study ran its PCR with 60 Vbeta and 13 Jbeta primers. In the study's own analysis: Later analysis identified 65 million to 80 million unique TCR beta chains, approximately 10 million shared. Measured with immunoSEQ multiplex PCR; TCRdb has only the in-frame clones, and not every one. V, J and clone size reflect that table, while D and trimming were determined from the DNA. The data show about 190,000 clones, more than 80% seen once. The germline gives CDR1 SGDLS, CDR2 YYNGEE. The CDR3 has 15 amino acids. V shed 0 bases and J shed 2 bases, with 11 bases lying between them. Worth noting for this clone: Its antigen is not known. The same CDR3 also results from other DNA sequences found in this sample.

The chain carries TRBV9 and TRBJ1-1; D remains ambiguous. The sequenced sample consisted of PBMCs. The TCR was taken from a woman aged 45-60 years in good health and CMV-seropositive. Here the CDR3 DNA reads TGTGCCAGCAGCGTAGGTGGAGGAACAAACACTGAAGCTTTCTTT. It translates to CASSVGGGTNTEAFF.